The entry that follows covers one T cell receptor beta chain sequence. The antigen it binds to is not known. No base quality values were provided; no much bigger clone lies one nucleotide off. The CDR3 holds 14 amino acids from the cysteine to the phenylalanine. The read is trimmed to its CDR3 DNA, 42 bases read in frame from base 1. After removal of 4 bases from V and 11 bases from J, the junction retains 8 bases not matched to a gene. Sequences MDHEN (CDR1) and SYDVKM (CDR2) are obtained from the germline V gene. The data belong to a study of blood T cell repertoires in COVID-19 (dated by TCRdb to about 2020). Looking at the study overall: The collaborator samples originated in the United States, Italy and Spain and spanned the acute and convalescent phases of COVID-19. The prospective study material was composed of cDNA or gDNA derived from T cells, B-cell-depleted T cells, or PBMCs. Nearly every sample came with metadata listing a de-identified subject ID, COVID-19 status, age in years and sex. Subjects who had been exposed to COVID-19, were actively infected with it, or had recovered from it provided the deeply sampled blood TCRbeta repertoires that made up the dataset. The samples were drawn from two sources: the first 160 participants of the ongoing ImmuneRACE study, and 1,200 or so subjects contributed by 6 global collaborators. A freely available public database, intended as a resource for researchers studying the immune response to SARS-CoV-2, is where the repertoires were released. Where HLA class I and class II types were available, the types were taken from metadata supplied by the sample provider, not from assay-based typing.

Here is what the overall study found, with its caveats: Clinical and demographic metadata were provided uncurated, with the amount varying by source and participant.

Participants in the prospective study were aged about 18 to 90 years, lived in more than 20 United States geographic areas, and enrolled through a virtual design. To assign participants to cohorts, the prospective study relied on clinical history that participants themselves reported in a screening survey and a study questionnaire. Exposed participants were defined as having been in contact with someone with a PCR-confirmed or clinician-diagnosed COVID-19 case within 2 weeks of study entry. In the prospective study, whole blood, serum and a nasopharyngeal or oropharyngeal swab were collected from each participant by mobile phlebotomists. Over a roughly two-month period, participants in the prospective study had the option of providing additional blood draws and questionnaires. Before DNA extraction, prospective study blood samples were shipped either frozen or at room temperature. TCRbeta CDR3 regions were amplified from genomic DNA using the immunoSEQ Assay, a bias-controlled multiplex PCR. In the original analysis: The number of nucleated cells in each sample was estimated by amplification of reference gene primers within the assay. To quantify the absolute abundance of each unique TCRbeta CDR3 rearrangement, sequence reads were collapsed and filtered. For each sample, productive Simpson clonality was calculated as the square root of Simpson's diversity index over productive rearrangements. Entries here come from immuneACCESS through TCRdb and include only in-frame sequences with V and J called. Some clones fail to appear in such tables; in the studies checked, an unresolved V gene covers under half of the shortfall, and the cause of the remainder is unknown. The DNA gave D and trimming, while V, J and clone size come from that table. The sample table holds 400,000 to 500,000 clones, of which around nine tenths were seen once. The ten largest account for less than 1.5% of the sample.

The rearrangement joined TRBV28 to TRBJ2-1, and TRBD1 matches 10 of the central bases. Sequencing used PBMCs or T cells enriched from blood (not recorded which). The TCR was taken from a woman aged 18 to 35 who had been exposed to COVID-19. The DNA sequence is given as TGTGCCAGCAGTTACCCAGGGACAGGGGATAAGCAGTTCTTC. This yields the protein CASSYPGTGDKQFF. Where the CDR3 stops, the reference TRBV28 and TRBJ2-1 genes take over; the full variable domain is DVKVTQSSRYLVKRTGEKVFLECVQDMDHENMFWYRQDPGLGLRLIYFSYDVKMKEKGDIPEGYSVSREKKERFSLILESASTNQTSMYLCASSYPGTGDKQFFGPGTRLTVL.